The source of this TCR beta chain is a study of beta chain features in type 1 diabetes. Notes on the study in general: Among all four CD4+ subsets, Type 1 diabetes patients had TCRB CDR3s that were moderately but significantly shorter. PCR might preferentially amplify shorter templates, equally in patients and controls.

Every participating donor gave one draw, a heparinised blood sample averaging roughly 100 mL. Notes on this clone: Its antigen is undetermined.

All of the isolated RNA was reverse transcribed, so expressed TCRB transcripts were sequenced. Regulatory, naive and central memory T cell samples averaged around 3.9 million reads. This table comes from immunoSEQ multiplex PCR, and its TCRdb copy is limited to in-frame clones, with some not included. Among roughly 53,000 clones listed, roughly 40% were seen once. The V and J ends lost 5 bases and 7 bases, in that order; junction bases with no gene match: 6. The germline V gene encodes CDR1 SEHNR and CDR2 FQNEAQ (reference sequence). This CDR3 has 13 amino acids. The receptor comes from a man aged 25 to 45 with type 1 diabetes. The sample comprised Tregs from blood. The gene calls are TRBV7-9 and TRBJ1-1; TRBD1 matches at 8 bases. The CDR3 DNA reads TGTGCCAGCAGCCCAGACAGGGGAGATGAAGCTTTCTTT. Translation: CASSPDRGDEAFF.